This T cell receptor (beta chain) appears in the sequencing data of a study of cytomegalovirus exposure and HLA in healthy donors. The trim removed 3 bases at V and 8 bases at J, leaving 6 bases unmatched. From germline, CDR1 is MNHEY and CDR2 SMNVEV (reference sequence). This CDR3 spans 14 amino acids. Study results and caveats: Analyzed later, most CMV-associated TCR beta chains appeared HLA-restricted. Most TCR beta V segments were productive about 87% or about 30% of the time in an earlier analysis.

A note on this clone: Its cognate antigen is unknown.

PCR involved 60 Vbeta and 13 Jbeta primers. In the authors' methods: Some 12 million shared chains were among the about 80 million unique TCR beta chains that a later analysis counted. TCRdb keeps only in-frame clones here, not all; method: immunoSEQ multiplex PCR. The V and J calls and the clone size are those of that table, but D and trimming were determined from the DNA. This table holds some 80,000 clones, around 10% found once. The sequence derives from a man in his sixties in good health and CMV-seropositive. The V and J genes are TRBV27 and TRBJ1-4; 7 bases fit TRBD1. Sequenced material: PBMCs. The CDR3 reads CASSLKGAKEKLFF. The CDR3 DNA sequence: TGTGCCAGCAGTTTGAAGGGGGCAAAAGAAAAACTGTTTTTT.